This T cell receptor beta chain originates from a study of CD8+ T cells in alopecia areata. Looking at the study overall: The share of scalp area affected provided the severity score for treated patients.

Described treatment: oral pan-JAK inhibitor, 5-10 mg twice daily. General study findings and limits: Alopecia totalis/universalis scalp especially showed more expanded CD8+ clones than normal scalp. Among the top 100, expanded CD8+ clones, as well as scalp clonality, were significantly decreased by tofacitinib.

The sequencing template was cDNA reverse transcribed from extracted RNA. Some clones are missing from TCRdb's copy, which holds only in-frame ones; the method was immunoSEQ multiplex PCR. The data contain 190,000 or so clones, 58% of them singletons. As for this clone: The antigen is unknown.

Source: CD8+ T cells sorted from blood, taken at week 24, from a patient treated with tofacitinib. The receptor's source is a human donor with alopecia areata.

The CDR3: CASSFTTGTGVGDYGYTF. CDR3 nucleotide sequence: TGCGCCAGCAGCTTTACTACCGGGACAGGGGTCGGTGACTATGGCTACACCTTC. The chain carries TRBV5-1 and TRBJ1-2, with 10 bases that match TRBD1. After removal of 2 bases from V and 3 bases from J, the junction contained 13 bases not matched to a gene. The germline V gene has CDR1 SGHRS and CDR2 YFSETQ. The CDR3 totals 18 residues.